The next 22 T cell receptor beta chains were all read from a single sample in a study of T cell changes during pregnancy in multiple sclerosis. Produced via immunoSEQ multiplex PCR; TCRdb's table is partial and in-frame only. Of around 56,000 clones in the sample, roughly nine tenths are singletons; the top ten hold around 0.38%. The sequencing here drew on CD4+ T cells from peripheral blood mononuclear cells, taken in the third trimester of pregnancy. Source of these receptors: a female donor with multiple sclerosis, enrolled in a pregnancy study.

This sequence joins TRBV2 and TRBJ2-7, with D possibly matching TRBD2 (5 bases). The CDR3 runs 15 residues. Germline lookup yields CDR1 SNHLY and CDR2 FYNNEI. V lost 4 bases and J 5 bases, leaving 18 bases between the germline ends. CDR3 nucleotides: TGTGCCAGCAGTGGAATAGGCTCCGGGGTGGACGAGCAGTACTTC. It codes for CASSGIGSGVDEQYF. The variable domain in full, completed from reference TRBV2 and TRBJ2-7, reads EPEVTQTPSHQVTQMGQEVILRCVPISNHLYFYWYRQILGQKVEFLVSFYNNEISEKSEIFDDQFSVERPDGSNFTLKIRSTKLEDSAMYFCASSGIGSGVDEQYFGPGTRLTVT.

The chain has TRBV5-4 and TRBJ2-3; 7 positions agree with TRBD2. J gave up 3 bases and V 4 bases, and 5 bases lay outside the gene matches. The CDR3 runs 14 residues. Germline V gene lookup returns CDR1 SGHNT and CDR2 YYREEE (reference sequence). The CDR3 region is CASSLGGGTDTQYF. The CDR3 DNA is TGTGCCAGCAGCCTGGGGGGGGGAACAGATACGCAGTATTTT.

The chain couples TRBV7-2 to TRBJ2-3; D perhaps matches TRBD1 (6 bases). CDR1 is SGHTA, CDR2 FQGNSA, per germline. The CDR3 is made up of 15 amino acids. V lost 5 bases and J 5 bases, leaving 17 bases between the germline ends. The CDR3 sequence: CASSGRFTGLDTQYF. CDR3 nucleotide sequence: TGTGCCAGCAGCGGCCGATTCACAGGGTTAGATACGCAGTATTTT.

CDR3 sequence reads: CASSEGPNVLTF. The DNA of the CDR3 is TGTGCCAGCAGTGAAGGGCCGAACGTCCTGACTTTC. The chain couples TRBV6-1 to TRBJ2-6; D gene unclear. There are 12 residues in the CDR3. V was cut by 1 base and J by 10 bases, with 5 bases left in between. The germline V gene has CDR1 MNHNS and CDR2 SASEGT.

The CDR3 is CASSGSGQETQYF. In nucleotides, the CDR3 is TGTGCCAGCAGCGGGAGCGGGCAAGAGACCCAGTACTTC. This chain uses TRBV2 with TRBJ2-5; D is perhaps TRBD2 (6 bases). The germline V gene encodes CDR1 SNHLY and CDR2 FYNNEI. Trimming removed 6 bases at V and 2 bases at J, with 10 bases between. The CDR3 has 13 amino acids.

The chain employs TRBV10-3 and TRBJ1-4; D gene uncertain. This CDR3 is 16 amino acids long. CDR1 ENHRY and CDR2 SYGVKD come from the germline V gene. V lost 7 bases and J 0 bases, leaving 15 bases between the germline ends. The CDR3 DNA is TGTGCCATCAAACCAGGATCCCGAACAACTAATGAAAAACTGTTTTTT. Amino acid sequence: CAIKPGSRTTNEKLFF.

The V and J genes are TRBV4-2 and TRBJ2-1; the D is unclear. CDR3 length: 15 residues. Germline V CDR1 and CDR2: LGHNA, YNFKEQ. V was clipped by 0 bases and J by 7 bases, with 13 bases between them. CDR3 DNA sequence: TGTGCCAGCAGCCAAGATCCGGGTTCGAGAAATGAGCAGTTCTTC. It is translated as CASSQDPGSRNEQFF.

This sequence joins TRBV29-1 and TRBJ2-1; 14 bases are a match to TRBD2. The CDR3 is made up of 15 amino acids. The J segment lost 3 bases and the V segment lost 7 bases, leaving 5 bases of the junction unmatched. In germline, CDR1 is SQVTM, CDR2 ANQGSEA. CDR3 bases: TGCAGCGCTGGGACTAGCGGGAGTGTCTACAATGAGCAGTTCTTC. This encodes CSAGTSGSVYNEQFF.

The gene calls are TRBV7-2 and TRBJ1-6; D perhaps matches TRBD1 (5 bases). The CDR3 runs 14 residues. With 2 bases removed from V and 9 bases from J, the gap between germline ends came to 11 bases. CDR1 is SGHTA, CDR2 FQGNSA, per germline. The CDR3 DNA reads TGTGCCAGCAGCTTACAGGGATCTGGTTCACCCCTCCACTTT. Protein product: CASSLQGSGSPLHF.

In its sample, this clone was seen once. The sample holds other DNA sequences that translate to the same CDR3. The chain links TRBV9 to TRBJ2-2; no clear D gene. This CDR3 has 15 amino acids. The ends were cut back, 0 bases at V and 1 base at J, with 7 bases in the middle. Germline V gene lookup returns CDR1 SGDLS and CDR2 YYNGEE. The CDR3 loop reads CASSVGQENTGELFF. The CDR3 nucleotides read TGTGCCAGCAGCGTAGGGCAGGAGAACACCGGGGAGCTGTTTTTT.

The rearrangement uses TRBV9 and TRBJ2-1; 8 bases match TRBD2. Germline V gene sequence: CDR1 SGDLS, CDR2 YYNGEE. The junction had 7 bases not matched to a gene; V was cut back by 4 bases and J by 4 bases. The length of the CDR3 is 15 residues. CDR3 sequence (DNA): TGTGCCAGCAGCCGGGGAGCGGGAGTGTACAATGAGCAGTTCTTC. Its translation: CASSRGAGVYNEQFF.

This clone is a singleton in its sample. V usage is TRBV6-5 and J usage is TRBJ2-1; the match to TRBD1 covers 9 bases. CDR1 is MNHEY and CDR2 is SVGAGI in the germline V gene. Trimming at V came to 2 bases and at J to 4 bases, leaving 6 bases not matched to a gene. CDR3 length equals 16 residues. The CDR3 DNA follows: TGTGCCAGCAGTTACGTTGGGACAGGGATTTACAATGAGCAGTTCTTC. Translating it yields CASSYVGTGIYNEQFF.

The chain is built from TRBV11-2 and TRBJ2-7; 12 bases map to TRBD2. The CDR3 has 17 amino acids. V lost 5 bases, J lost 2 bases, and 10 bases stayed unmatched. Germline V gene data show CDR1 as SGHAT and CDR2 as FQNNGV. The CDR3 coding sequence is TGTGCCAGCAGCCAACTAGCGGGGGGTCGACTTGCCTACGAGCAGTACTTC. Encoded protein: CASSQLAGGRLAYEQYF.

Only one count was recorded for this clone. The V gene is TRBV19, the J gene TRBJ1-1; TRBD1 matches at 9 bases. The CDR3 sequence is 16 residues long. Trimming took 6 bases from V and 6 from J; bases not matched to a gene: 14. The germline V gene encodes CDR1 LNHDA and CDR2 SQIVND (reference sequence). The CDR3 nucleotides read TGTGCCAGTAGACACCTCGGGACAGGGTTCAGAGCTGAAGCTTTCTTT. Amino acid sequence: CASRHLGTGFRAEAFF.

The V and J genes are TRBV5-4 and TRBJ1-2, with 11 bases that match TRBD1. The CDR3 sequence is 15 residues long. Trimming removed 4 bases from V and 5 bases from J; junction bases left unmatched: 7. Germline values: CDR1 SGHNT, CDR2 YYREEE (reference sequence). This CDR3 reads CASSVPGQGEYGYTF. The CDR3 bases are TGTGCCAGCAGCGTGCCGGGACAGGGGGAGTATGGCTACACCTTC.

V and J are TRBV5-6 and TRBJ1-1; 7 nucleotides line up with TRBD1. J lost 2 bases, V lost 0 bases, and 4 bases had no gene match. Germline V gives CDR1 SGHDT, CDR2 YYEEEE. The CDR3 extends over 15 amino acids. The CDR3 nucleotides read TGTGCCAGCAGCTTGGTGGGACAGTCCAACACTGAAGCTTTCTTT. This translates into CASSLVGQSNTEAFF. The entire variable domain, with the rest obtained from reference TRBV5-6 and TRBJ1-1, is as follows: DAGVTQSPTHLIKTRGQQVTLRCSPKSGHDTVSWYQQALGQGPQFIFQYYEEEERQRGNFPDRFSGHQFPNYSSELNVNALLLGDSALYLCASSLVGQSNTEAFFGQGTRLTVV.

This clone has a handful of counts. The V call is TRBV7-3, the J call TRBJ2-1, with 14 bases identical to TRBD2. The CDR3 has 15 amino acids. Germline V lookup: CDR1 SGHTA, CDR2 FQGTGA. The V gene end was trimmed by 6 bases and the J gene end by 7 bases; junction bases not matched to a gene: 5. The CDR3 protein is CASSRTSGGPNEQFF. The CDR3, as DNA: TGTGCCAGCAGTAGGACTAGCGGGGGGCCTAATGAGCAGTTCTTC.

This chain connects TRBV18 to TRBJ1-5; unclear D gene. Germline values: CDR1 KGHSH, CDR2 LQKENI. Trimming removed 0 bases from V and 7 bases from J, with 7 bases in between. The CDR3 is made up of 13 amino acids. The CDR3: CASSPPRGQPQHF. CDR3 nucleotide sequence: TGTGCCAGCTCACCACCGCGGGGACAGCCCCAGCATTTT.

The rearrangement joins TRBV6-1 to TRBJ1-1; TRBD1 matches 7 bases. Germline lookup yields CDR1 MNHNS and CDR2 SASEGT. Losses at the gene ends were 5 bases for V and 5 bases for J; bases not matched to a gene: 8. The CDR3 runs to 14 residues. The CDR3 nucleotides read TGTGCCAGCAGTCGTACAGGGGAAGGGACTGAAGCTTTCTTT. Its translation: CASSRTGEGTEAFF.

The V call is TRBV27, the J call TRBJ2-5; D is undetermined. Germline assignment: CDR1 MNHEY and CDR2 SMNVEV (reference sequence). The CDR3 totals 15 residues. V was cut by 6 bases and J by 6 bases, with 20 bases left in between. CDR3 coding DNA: TGTGCCAGCAGCACAGATTACACCCCCCCAAAGACCCAGTACTTC. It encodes CASSTDYTPPKTQYF.

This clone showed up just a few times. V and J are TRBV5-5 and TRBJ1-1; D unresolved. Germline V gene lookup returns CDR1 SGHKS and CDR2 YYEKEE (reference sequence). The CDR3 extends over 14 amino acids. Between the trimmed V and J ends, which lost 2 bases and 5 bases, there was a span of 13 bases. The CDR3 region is CASSFSLGRTEAFF. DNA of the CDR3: TGTGCCAGCAGCTTCTCTCTGGGGAGGACTGAAGCTTTCTTT.

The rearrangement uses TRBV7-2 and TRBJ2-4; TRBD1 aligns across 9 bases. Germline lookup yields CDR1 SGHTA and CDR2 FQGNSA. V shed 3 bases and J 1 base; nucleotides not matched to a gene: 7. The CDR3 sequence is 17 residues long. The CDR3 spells CASSFWGQGRAKNIQYF. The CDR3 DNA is TGTGCCAGCAGCTTCTGGGGACAGGGCCGGGCCAAAAACATTCAGTACTTC.